The rows below give T cell receptor beta chains drawn from one sample of a study of a mutant IDH1 vaccine in newly diagnosed glioma. Their antigens are not known. Profiling relied on immunoSEQ multiplex PCR, and the TCRdb table lists in-frame clones only, not all of them. This sample has 50,000 to 70,000 clones; over 80% occur once, and the top ten carry 1.3% to 1.5%. Sequencing was performed on PBMCs, taken from a glioma patient whose treatment included an IDH1 peptide vaccine. Receptor source: a man aged 40-55 years with glioma. Both conserved end residues are part of each CDR3. Fields, in order: V gene, J gene, CDR3 protein.

>TRBV5-1|TRBJ1-1
CASSAHLGGNTEAFF
>TRBV4-3|TRBJ2-5
CASSQDRYGQETQYF
>TRBV6-5|.
CASSYSMRGDEQYF
>TRBV5-6|TRBJ1-1
CASSLKDRVTEAFF
>TRBV19|TRBJ2-7
CASRNLAGTYEQYF
>TRBV19|TRBJ2-1
CASSYDRGFDEQFF
>TRBV9|TRBJ2-1
CASSVTGTRTANEQFF
>TRBV5-1|TRBJ2-1
CASSTWDEQFF
>TRBV1|TRBJ1-6
CTSRPGTPPCSPLHF
>TRBV29-1|TRBJ2-1
CSVREVLYNEQFF
>TRBV14|TRBJ2-7
CASSQDYGQGSYEQYF
>TRBV5-6|TRBJ1-1
CASSLTANTEAFF
>TRBV27|TRBJ1-2
CASSLKGRDYGYTF
>TRBV18|TRBJ2-3
CASSRIAGGSDTQYF
>TRBV19|TRBJ2-1
CASSITTLPGEQFF
>TRBV5-6|TRBJ1-1
CASNRRGGTLGTEAFF
>TRBV7-9|TRBJ2-7
CASSLGTGTPTTQQYF
>TRBV3-1/TRBV3-2|TRBJ2-7
CASSQVGGF
>TRBV2|TRBJ2-5
CASSRRLAGGPRETQYF
>TRBV19|TRBJ1-2
CASSSRRAQLQIYGYTF
>TRBV5-6|TRBJ2-5
CASSNPGTLGETQYF
>TRBV5-1|TRBJ2-7
CASSLDSWEPYEQYF
>TRBV27|TRBJ1-2
CASSLWVGPNYGYTF
>TRBV6-5|TRBJ1-1
CASSYSGGRAFF